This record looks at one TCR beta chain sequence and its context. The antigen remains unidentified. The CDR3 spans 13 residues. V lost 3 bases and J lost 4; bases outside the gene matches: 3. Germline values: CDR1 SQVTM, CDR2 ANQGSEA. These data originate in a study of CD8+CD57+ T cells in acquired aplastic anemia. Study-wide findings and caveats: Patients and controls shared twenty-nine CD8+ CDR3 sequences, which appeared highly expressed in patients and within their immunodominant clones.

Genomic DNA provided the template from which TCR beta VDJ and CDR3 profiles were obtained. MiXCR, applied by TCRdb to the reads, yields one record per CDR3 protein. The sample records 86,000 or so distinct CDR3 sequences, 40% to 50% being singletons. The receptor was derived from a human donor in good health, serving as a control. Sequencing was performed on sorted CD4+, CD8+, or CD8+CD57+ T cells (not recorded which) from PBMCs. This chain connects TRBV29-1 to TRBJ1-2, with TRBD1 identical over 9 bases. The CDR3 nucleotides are TGCAGCGTTGAGACAGGGGGAAGCTATGGCTACACCTTC. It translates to CSVETGGSYGYTF.